What follows are 3 T cell receptor beta chains derived from one specimen sequenced in a study of graft-versus-host responses after intestinal transplantation. The method was immunoSEQ multiplex PCR; TCRdb's version includes in-frame clones alone and lacks a portion of them. The table records just under 100,000 clones, 75% to 95% of them present only once. Material: PBMCs, obtained 450 to 480 days after intestinal transplant. The receptors derive from a human patient who received an intestinal transplant, so some T cells may come from the graft donor.

Remarks on this clone: Germline and junction disagree at one end, which may indicate a read error. V gene TRBV7-7 combines with J gene TRBJ2-6, with no clear D. Germline CDR1 SSHAT, CDR2 FNYEAQ (reference sequence). This CDR3 is 16 amino acids long. As DNA, the CDR3 is TGTGCTAGCAGCCTACTCCGGTGCTCTGGGGCCAACGTCCTGACTTTC. It specifies CASSLLRCSGANVLTF.

V usage is TRBV6-5 and J usage is TRBJ1-1; no clear D gene. Germline loops: CDR1 MNHEY, CDR2 SVGAGI. Between the trimmed V and J ends, which lost 6 bases and 4 bases, there was a span of 12 bases. The CDR3 is 13 amino acids. The CDR3: CASRGGEITEAFF. CDR3 nucleotide sequence: TGTGCCAGCAGGGGCGGGGAGATCACTGAAGCTTTCTTT.

This clone turned up a few times. This chain uses TRBV2 with TRBJ1-3, with a weak D call TRBD1 (6 bases). CDR1 is SNHLY and CDR2 is FYNNEI in the germline V gene. The CDR3 runs 14 residues. V dropped 6 bases and J dropped 0 bases, with 9 bases sitting between them. The CDR3 DNA follows: TGTGCCAGCAGCCCGACAGGCTCTGGAAACACCATATATTTT. It codes for CASSPTGSGNTIYF.